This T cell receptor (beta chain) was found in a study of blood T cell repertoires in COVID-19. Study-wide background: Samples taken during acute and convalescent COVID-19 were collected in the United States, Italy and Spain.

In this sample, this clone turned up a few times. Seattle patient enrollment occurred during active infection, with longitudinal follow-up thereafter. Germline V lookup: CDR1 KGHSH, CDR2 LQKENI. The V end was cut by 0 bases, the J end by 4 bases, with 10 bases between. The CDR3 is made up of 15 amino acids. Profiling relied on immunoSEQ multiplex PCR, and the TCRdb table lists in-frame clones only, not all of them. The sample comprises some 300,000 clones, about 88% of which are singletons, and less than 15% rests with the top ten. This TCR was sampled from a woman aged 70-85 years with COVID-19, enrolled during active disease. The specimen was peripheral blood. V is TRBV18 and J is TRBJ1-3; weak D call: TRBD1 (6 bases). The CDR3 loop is CASSPPGQIGNTIYF. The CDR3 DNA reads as TGTGCCAGCTCACCACCCGGACAGATAGGAAACACCATATATTTT.